Presented here are 14 T cell receptor beta chains from one specimen sequenced in a study of T cell changes during pregnancy in multiple sclerosis. Some clones are missing from TCRdb's copy, which holds only in-frame ones; the method was immunoSEQ multiplex PCR. The repertoire holds about 45,000 clones, with 90% to 97% as singletons. Specimen: peripheral blood, collected in the second trimester of pregnancy. The receptor source for this set is a female donor with multiple sclerosis, enrolled in a pregnancy study.

This rearrangement joins TRBV27 to TRBJ2-7; D is uncertain. CDR3 length: 10 amino acids. The V and J ends lost 2 bases and 6 bases respectively, with 2 bases between them. Germline V lookup: CDR1 MNHEY, CDR2 SMNVEV (reference sequence). The CDR3 region has the DNA TGTGCCAGCAGTTTACTCGAGCAGTACTTC. Its protein is CASSLLEQYF.

This clone was seen a handful of times. The V gene is TRBV5-1, the J gene TRBJ2-7, with 7 bases matching TRBD1. Per the germline V gene, CDR1 is SGHRS and CDR2 is YFSETQ. V gave up 2 bases and J gave up 4 bases; unmatched junction bases: 6. The CDR3 extends over 14 amino acids. CDR3 sequence: CASSFRQGWYEQYF. In DNA, the CDR3 is TGCGCCAGCAGCTTTCGACAGGGATGGTACGAGCAGTACTTC.

V is TRBV11-2 and J is TRBJ2-7; TRBD1 agrees at 9 bases. The V segment lost 4 bases and the J segment 0 bases; nucleotides outside the gene matches: 4. From germline, CDR1 is SGHAT and CDR2 FQNNGV. The CDR3 extends over 15 amino acids. CDR3 sequence reads: CASSSGTGISYEQYF. DNA for the CDR3: TGTGCCAGCAGCTCTGGGACAGGGATCTCCTACGAGCAGTACTTC.

The chain employs TRBV28 and TRBJ1-4; 12 nucleotides agree with TRBD1. V gave up 3 bases and J gave up 3 bases; unmatched junction bases: 5. The CDR3 length is 17 residues. Germline V lookup: CDR1 MDHEN, CDR2 SYDVKM. As DNA, the CDR3 is TGTGCCAGCAGTTTGGGGACAGGGGGCCTGGCTAATGAAAAACTGTTTTTT. As protein: CASSLGTGGLANEKLFF.

The chain links TRBV5-1 to TRBJ1-4; no reliable D call. The V gene's germline CDR1 is SGHRS and CDR2 YFSETQ. The V end was cut by 4 bases, the J end by 7 bases, with 23 bases between. The CDR3 runs to 17 residues. CDR3 loop: CASSPDGLSSRGEKLFF. The CDR3 DNA reads TGCGCCAGCAGCCCCGACGGACTGTCGAGCCGGGGTGAAAAACTGTTTTTT.

The chain combines TRBV6-5 with TRBJ2-2, with 7 bases lining up with TRBD2. V shed 5 bases and J 9 bases; nucleotides not matched to a gene: 3. CDR1 is MNHEY, CDR2 SVGAGI, per germline. This CDR3 spans 12 amino acids. CDR3 coding DNA: TGTGCCAGCAGTCCGGGAGGCTGGGAGCTGTTTTTT. This translates into CASSPGGWELFF.

The chain combines TRBV9 with TRBJ1-2; TRBD1 might be the D (5 bases). V was cut by 4 bases and J by 3 bases, with 13 bases left in between. This CDR3 is built from 14 residues. Germline lookup yields CDR1 SGDLS and CDR2 YYNGEE. The CDR3 DNA sequence: TGTGCCAGCAGCCGCGGCGGGGCGGACTATGGCTACACCTTC. This encodes CASSRGGADYGYTF.

The CDR3 DNA reads TGCGCCAGCAGAGTCGGACTAGCGGGGATCTACGAGCAGTACTTC. This translates into CASRVGLAGIYEQYF. The chain uses TRBV5-1 and TRBJ2-7; 12 bases map to TRBD2. Germline V lookup: CDR1 SGHRS, CDR2 YFSETQ. This CDR3 has 15 amino acids. V lost 5 bases and J lost 3; bases outside the gene matches: 6.

This chain connects TRBV7-2 to TRBJ1-6; 7 nucleotides match TRBD1. V lost 3 bases to trimming and J lost 5 bases; unmatched junction nucleotides: 1. The germline V gene encodes CDR1 SGHTA and CDR2 FQGNSA. CDR3 size: 14 residues. The CDR3 protein is CASSFGTDNSPLHF. CDR3 nucleotides: TGTGCCAGCAGCTTTGGGACAGATAATTCACCCCTCCACTTT.

The chain links TRBV4-2 to TRBJ1-1, with D perhaps TRBD1 (5 bases). Trimming took 0 bases from V and 2 from J, leaving 13 bases between them. This CDR3 has 16 amino acids. Per germline, CDR1 LGHNA and CDR2 YNFKEQ. CDR3 amino acids: CASSQDFGAYNTEAFF. Written as DNA, the CDR3 is TGTGCCAGCAGCCAAGACTTTGGGGCGTATAACACTGAAGCTTTCTTT.

The CDR3 DNA reads TGTGCCAGTAGTATCGCAGGGGGAAACACCATATATTTT. This encodes CASSIAGGNTIYF. The J gene is TRBJ1-3, the V gene TRBV19; TRBD1 might be the D (5 bases). This CDR3 has 13 residues. Germline V CDR1 and CDR2: LNHDA, SQIVND (reference sequence). Trimming took 3 bases from V and 4 from J, leaving 7 bases between them.

The rearrangement links TRBV19 to TRBJ2-1, with D tentatively TRBD2 (5 bases). The germline CDR1 and CDR2 sequences are LNHDA and SQIVND (reference sequence). Trimming stripped 2 bases from V and 8 bases from J, with 16 bases between. The CDR3 loop spans 15 amino acids. This CDR3 is CASSISVGIRDEQFF. CDR3 nucleotides: TGTGCCAGTAGTATATCAGTCGGGATAAGGGATGAGCAGTTCTTC.

The rearrangement joins TRBV29-1 to TRBJ1-1; a weak D match, TRBD1 (6 bases). V was pared by 4 bases and J by 4 bases, with 16 bases between. CDR1 and CDR2 (germline): SQVTM, ANQGSEA. The CDR3 runs 14 residues. The CDR3 here is CSVVKQGEATEAFF. The CDR3 nucleotides read TGCAGCGTTGTAAAACAGGGTGAGGCCACTGAAGCTTTCTTT.

The rearrangement joins TRBV5-1 to TRBJ1-1, with 7 bases matching TRBD1. Germline V gene lookup returns CDR1 SGHRS and CDR2 YFSETQ. The trim removed 4 bases at V and 5 bases at J, leaving 14 bases unmatched. This CDR3 contains 16 residues. In DNA, the CDR3 is TGCGCCAGCAGCATAACGGTGAGGGGGCGCCGGACTGAAGCTTTCTTT. Amino acids: CASSITVRGRRTEAFF.